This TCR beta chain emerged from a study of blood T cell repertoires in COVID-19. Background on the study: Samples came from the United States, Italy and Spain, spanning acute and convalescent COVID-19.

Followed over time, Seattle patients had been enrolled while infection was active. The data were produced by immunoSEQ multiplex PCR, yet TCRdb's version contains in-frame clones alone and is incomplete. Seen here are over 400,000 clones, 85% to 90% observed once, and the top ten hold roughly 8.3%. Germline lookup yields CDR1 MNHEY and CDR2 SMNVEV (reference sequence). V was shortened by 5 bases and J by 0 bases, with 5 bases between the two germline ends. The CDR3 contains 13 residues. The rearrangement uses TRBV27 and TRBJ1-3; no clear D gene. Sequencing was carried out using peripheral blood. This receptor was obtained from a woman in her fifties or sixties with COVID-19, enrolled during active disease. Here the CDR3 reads CASSANSGNTIYF. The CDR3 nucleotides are TGTGCCAGCAGTGCTAACTCTGGAAACACCATATATTTT.